This T cell receptor beta chain appears in the sequencing data of a study of Ad26.COV2.S vaccination and SARS-CoV-2 variants. The wider study: Intramuscular Ad26.COV2.S doses were given once or twice, 56 days apart.

Treatment meaning: 15 to 20 received Ad26.COV2.S at low or high dose, single or two shots; about five received placebo; per-sample allocation not given. Repertoires come from day 63 after the first vaccine or placebo injection. This adult donor, from Boston, was 18-55 years old. In the vaccine, an Ad26 vector expressed the SARS-CoV-2 spike of the Wuhan strain. Study findings and constraints: Non-spike TCR breadth was similar in vaccine and placebo recipients.

The V end was cut by 5 bases, the J end by 3 bases, with 17 bases between. The germline CDR1 and CDR2 sequences are SEHNR and FQNEAQ (reference sequence). The CDR3 spans 16 residues. As for this clone: The target antigen is unknown.

Repertoires were generated with immunoSEQ multiplex PCR, while TCRdb's copy carries only in-frame clones and drops some. The table has about 680,000 clones, 89% seen once. The chain combines TRBV7-9 with TRBJ2-1; possibly TRBD2 for D (6 bases). The clonotype was recovered from a person between 18 and 60 years old who received the Ad26.COV2.S COVID-19 vaccine or a placebo. Sequenced material: peripheral blood, taken in a trial of Ad26.COV2.S vaccine versus placebo. CDR3 sequence: CASSGGAHHLYNEQFF. CDR3 DNA: TGTGCCAGCAGCGGAGGGGCACACCATCTCTACAATGAGCAGTTCTTC.